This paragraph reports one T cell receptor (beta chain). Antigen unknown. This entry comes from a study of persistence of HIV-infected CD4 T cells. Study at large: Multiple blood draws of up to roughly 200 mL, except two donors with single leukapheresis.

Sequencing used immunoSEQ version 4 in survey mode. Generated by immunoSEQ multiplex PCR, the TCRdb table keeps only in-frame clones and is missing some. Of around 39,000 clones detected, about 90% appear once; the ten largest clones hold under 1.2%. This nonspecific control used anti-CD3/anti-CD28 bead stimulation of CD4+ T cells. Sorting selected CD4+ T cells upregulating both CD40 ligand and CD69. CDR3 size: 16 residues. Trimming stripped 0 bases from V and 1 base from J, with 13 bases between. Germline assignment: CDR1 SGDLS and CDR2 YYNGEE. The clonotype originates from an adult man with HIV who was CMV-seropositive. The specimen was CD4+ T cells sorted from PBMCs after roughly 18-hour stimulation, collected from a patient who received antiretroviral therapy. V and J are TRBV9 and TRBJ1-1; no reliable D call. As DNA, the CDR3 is TGTGCCAGCAGCGTAGGGATTGGGAGGGAGAACACTGAAGCTTTCTTT. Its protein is CASSVGIGRENTEAFF.